The TCR beta chain under discussion was sequenced for a study of beta chain features in type 1 diabetes. Germline CDR1 reads DFQATT; CDR2 reads SNEGSKA (reference sequence). The CDR3 covers 11 residues. Trimming removed 7 bases from V and 2 bases from J, with 7 bases in between. Isolated RNA was reverse transcribed in full, so expressed TCRB transcripts were sequenced. Here immunoSEQ multiplex PCR was the method, and the copy in TCRdb shows in-frame clones only, minus some. The table has 360,000 or so clones, about 20% seen once. Sequenced material: naive CD4+ T cells from blood. V is TRBV20-1 and J is TRBJ2-3, with D hard to call. The clonotype was recovered from a young woman in good health. DNA of the CDR3: TGCAGTGTTCCCTACACAGATACGCAGTATTTT. Translating gives CSVPYTDTQYF.